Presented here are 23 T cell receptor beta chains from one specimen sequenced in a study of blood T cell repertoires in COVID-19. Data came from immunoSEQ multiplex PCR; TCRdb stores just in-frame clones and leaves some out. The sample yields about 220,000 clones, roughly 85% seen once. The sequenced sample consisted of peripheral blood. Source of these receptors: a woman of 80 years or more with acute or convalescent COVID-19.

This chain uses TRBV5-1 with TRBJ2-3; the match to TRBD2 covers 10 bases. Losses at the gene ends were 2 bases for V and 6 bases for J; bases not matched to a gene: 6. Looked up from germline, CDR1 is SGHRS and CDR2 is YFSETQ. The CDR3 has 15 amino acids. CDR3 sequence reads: CASSFLAGVGDTQYF. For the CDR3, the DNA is TGCGCCAGCAGCTTTCTAGCGGGGGTGGGTGATACGCAGTATTTT.

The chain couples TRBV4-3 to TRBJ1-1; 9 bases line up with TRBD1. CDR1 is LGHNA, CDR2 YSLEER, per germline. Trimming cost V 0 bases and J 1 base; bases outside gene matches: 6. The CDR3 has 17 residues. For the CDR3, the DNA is TGCGCCAGCAGCCAAGATGTGGGGACAGGGTGGAACACTGAAGCTTTCTTT. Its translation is CASSQDVGTGWNTEAFF.

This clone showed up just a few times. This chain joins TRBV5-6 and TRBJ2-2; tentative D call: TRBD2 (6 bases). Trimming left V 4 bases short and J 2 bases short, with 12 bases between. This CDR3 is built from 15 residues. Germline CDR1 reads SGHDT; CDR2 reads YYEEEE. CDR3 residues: CASSGAGSNTGELFF. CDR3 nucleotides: TGTGCCAGCAGCGGCGCGGGGTCTAACACCGGGGAGCTGTTTTTT.

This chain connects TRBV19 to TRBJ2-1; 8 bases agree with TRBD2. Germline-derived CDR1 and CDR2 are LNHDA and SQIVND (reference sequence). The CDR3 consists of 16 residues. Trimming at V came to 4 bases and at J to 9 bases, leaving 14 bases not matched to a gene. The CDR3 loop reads CASSNPSGGAGGEQFF. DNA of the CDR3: TGTGCCAGTAGTAACCCATCCGGGGGGGCAGGCGGTGAGCAGTTCTTC.

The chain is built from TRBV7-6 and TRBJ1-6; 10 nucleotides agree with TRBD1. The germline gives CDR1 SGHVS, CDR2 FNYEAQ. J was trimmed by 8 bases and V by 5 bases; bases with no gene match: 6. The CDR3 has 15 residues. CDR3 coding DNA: TGTGCCAGCAGCCAGAGGACAGGGGGAGATTCACCCCTCCACTTT. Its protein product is CASSQRTGGDSPLHF.

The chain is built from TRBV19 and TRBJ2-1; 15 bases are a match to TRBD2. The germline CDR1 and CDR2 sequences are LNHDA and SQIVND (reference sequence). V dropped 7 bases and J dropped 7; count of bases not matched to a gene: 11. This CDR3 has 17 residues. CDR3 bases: TGTGCCAGTACATCACGCGGACTAGCGGGGGGGCGGAATGAGCAGTTCTTC. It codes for CASTSRGLAGGRNEQFF.

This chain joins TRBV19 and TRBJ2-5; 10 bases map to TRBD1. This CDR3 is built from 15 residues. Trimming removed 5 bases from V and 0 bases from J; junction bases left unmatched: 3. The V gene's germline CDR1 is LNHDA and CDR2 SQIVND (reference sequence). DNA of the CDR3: TGTGCCAGTAGTTCGGGACAGGGGAACCAAGAGACCCAGTACTTC. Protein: CASSSGQGNQETQYF.

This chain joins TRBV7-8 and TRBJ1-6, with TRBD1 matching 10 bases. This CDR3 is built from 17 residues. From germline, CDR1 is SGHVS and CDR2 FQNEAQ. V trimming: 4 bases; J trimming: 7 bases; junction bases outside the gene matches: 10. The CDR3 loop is CASSSTGTGVQNSPLHF. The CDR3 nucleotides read TGTGCCAGCAGCTCCACCGGGACAGGGGTACAAAATTCACCCCTCCACTTT.

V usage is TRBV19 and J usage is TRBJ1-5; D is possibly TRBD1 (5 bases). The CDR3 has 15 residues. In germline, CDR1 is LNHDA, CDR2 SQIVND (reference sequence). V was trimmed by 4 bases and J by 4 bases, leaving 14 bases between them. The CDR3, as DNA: TGTGCCAGTAGTACTTCAGACAGCCAGAATCAGCCCCAGCATTTT. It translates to CASSTSDSQNQPQHF.

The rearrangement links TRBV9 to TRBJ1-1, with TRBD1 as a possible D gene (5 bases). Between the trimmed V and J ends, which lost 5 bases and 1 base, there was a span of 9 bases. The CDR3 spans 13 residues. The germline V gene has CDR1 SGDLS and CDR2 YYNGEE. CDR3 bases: TGTGCCAGCAGGAAACAGGAGAACACTGAAGCTTTCTTT. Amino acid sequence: CASRKQENTEAFF.

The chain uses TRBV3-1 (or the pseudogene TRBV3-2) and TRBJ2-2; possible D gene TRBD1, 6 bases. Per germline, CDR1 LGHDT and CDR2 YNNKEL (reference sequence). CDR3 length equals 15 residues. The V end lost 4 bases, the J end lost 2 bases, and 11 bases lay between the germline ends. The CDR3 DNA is TGTGCCAGCAGCCCCTGGACAGTTAACACCGGGGAGCTGTTTTTT. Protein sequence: CASSPWTVNTGELFF.

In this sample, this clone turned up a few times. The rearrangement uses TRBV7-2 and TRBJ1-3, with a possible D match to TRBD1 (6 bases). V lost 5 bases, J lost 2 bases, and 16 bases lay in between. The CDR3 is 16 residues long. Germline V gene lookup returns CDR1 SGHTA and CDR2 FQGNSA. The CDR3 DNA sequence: TGTGCCAGCAGCCCACACCCACAGGGTACTGGAAACACCATATATTTT. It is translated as CASSPHPQGTGNTIYF. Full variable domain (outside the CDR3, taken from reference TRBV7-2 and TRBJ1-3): GAGVSQSPSNKVTEKGKDVELRCDPISGHTALYWYRQSLGQGLEFLIYFQGNSAPDKSGLPSDRFSAERTGGSVSTLTIQRTQQEDSAVYLCASSPHPQGTGNTIYFGEGSWLTVV.

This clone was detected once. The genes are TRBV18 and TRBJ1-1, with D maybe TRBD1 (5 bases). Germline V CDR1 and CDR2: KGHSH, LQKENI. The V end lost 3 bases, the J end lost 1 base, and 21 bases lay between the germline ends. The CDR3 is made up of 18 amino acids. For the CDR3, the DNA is TGTGCCAGCTCACCTAACTTACTTACGGCAGGGCAGAACACTGAAGCTTTCTTT. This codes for CASSPNLLTAGQNTEAFF.

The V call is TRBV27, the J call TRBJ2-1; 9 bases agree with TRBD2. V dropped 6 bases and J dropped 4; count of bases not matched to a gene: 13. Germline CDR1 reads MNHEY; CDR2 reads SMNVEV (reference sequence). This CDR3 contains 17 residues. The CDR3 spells CASSPSLAGPKYNEQFF. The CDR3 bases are TGTGCCAGCAGCCCCAGCCTAGCGGGGCCCAAGTACAATGAGCAGTTCTTC.

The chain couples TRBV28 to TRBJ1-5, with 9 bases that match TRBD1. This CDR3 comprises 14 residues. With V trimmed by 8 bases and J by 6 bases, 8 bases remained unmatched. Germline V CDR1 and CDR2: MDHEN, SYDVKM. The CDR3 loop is CASRRTGEGQPQHF. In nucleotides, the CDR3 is TGTGCCAGCCGTAGGACAGGGGAAGGTCAGCCCCAGCATTTT.

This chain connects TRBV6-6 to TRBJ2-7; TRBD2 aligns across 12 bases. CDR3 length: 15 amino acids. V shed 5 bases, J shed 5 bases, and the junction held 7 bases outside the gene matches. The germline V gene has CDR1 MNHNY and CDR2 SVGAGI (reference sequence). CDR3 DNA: TGTGCCAGCAGTCCCGGACTAGCGGGGCGGGACGAGCAGTACTTC. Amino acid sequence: CASSPGLAGRDEQYF.

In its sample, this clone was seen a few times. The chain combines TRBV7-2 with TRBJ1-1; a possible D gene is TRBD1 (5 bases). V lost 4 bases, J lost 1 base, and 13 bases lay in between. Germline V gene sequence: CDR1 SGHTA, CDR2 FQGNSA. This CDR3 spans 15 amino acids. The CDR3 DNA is TGTGCCAGCAGCTCCTTCGGGGGAGGGAACACTGAAGCTTTCTTT. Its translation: CASSSFGGGNTEAFF.

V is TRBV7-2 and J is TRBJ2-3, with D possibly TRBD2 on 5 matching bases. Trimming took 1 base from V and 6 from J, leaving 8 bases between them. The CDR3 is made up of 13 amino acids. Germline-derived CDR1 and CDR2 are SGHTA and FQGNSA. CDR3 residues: CASSLGRPDTQYF. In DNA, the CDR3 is TGTGCCAGCAGCTTAGGGAGGCCGGATACGCAGTATTTT. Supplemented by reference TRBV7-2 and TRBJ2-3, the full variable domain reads GAGVSQSPSNKVTEKGKDVELRCDPISGHTALYWYRQSLGQGLEFLIYFQGNSAPDKSGLPSDRFSAERTGGSVSTLTIQRTQQEDSAVYLCASSLGRPDTQYFGPGTRLTVL.

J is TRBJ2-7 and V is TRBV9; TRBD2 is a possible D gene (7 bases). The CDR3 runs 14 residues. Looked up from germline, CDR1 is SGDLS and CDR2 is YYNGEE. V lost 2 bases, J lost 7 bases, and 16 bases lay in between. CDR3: CASSVGGGLEEQYF. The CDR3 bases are TGTGCCAGCAGCGTCGGCGGGGGCCTTGAGGAGCAGTACTTC. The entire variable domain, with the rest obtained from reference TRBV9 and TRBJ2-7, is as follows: DSGVTQTPKHLITATGQRVTLRCSPRSGDLSVYWYQQSLDQGLQFLIQYYNGEERAKGNILERFSAQQFPDLHSELNLSSLELGDSALYFCASSVGGGLEEQYFGPGTRLTVT.

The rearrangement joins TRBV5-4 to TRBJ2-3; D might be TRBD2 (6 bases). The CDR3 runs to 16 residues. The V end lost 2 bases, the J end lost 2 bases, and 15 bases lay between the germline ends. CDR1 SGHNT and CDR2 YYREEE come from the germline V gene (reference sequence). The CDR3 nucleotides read TGTGCCAGCAGCTTCCAGGGACTCGATTACACAGATACGCAGTATTTT. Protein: CASSFQGLDYTDTQYF.

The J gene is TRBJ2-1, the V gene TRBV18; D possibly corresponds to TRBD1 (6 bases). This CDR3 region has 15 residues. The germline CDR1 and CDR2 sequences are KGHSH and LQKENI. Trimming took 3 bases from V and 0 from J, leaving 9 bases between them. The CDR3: CASSPGQISYNEQFF. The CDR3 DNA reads TGTGCCAGCTCACCCGGACAGATCTCCTACAATGAGCAGTTCTTC.

The CDR3 here is CASSSTLGGEKLFF. The CDR3 DNA follows: TGTGCCAGCAGTTCAACCCTCGGGGGTGAAAAACTGTTTTTT. The chain is built from TRBV28 and TRBJ1-4; a weak D match, TRBD1 (5 bases). The CDR3 loop spans 14 amino acids. The germline V gene has CDR1 MDHEN and CDR2 SYDVKM. V shed 4 bases and J shed 7 bases, with 13 bases lying between them.

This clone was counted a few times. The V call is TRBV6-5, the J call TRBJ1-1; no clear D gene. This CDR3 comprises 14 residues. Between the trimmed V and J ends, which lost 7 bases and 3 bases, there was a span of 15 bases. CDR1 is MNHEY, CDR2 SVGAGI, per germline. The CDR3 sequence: CASIIEVWDTEAFF. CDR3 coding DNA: TGTGCCAGCATCATAGAGGTTTGGGACACTGAAGCTTTCTTT.